The next 17 T cell receptor beta chains were all read from a single sample in a study of metastatic and nonmetastatic thyroid tumors. Using MiXCR, TCRdb reanalyzed the PCR reads. The repertoire includes 15,000 to 20,000 clones, around a third of them detected once, and 9.5% to 12% sits in the top ten. Nobody among the patients had been given any treatment before thyroid surgery. The sample was tumor tissue. These receptor sequences come from a male donor with papillary thyroid cancer or a benign thyroid nodule (not recorded which). Some clones in this sample may be carry-over from other donors' samples.

A word on this clone: Sequence at one end of the junction differs from germline and may be a read error. The gene calls are TRBV27 and TRBJ2-7, with D perhaps matching TRBD2 (6 bases). The germline V gene encodes CDR1 MNHEY and CDR2 SMNVEV (reference sequence). The length of the CDR3 is 14 residues. CDR3 amino acids: CASTLLRGGYQQYF. The CDR3 bases are TGTGCCAGCACTTTATTAAGGGGAGGCTACCAGCAGTACTTC.

The J gene is TRBJ1-3, the V gene TRBV20-1; D uncertain. Trimming pared 3 bases from V and 0 bases from J, leaving 6 bases between. The CDR3 loop spans 13 amino acids. CDR1 is DFQATT, CDR2 SNEGSKA, per germline (reference sequence). The CDR3 DNA is TGCAGTGCTAGCCGGAACTCTGGAAACACCATATATTTT. This sequence encodes CSASRNSGNTIYF.

This chain uses TRBV20-1 with TRBJ1-6, with TRBD1 matching over 8 bases. Germline V gene lookup returns CDR1 DFQATT and CDR2 SNEGSKA (reference sequence). Trimming took 5 bases from V and 8 from J; bases not matched to a gene: 8. This CDR3 is built from 14 residues. The CDR3 loop reads CSASRGHRDSPLHF. The CDR3 DNA sequence: TGCAGTGCTTCCAGGGGGCATAGAGATTCACCCCTCCACTTT.

This clone is medium-sized by share. The gene calls are TRBV19 and TRBJ1-2; possibly TRBD1 for D (5 bases). CDR1 and CDR2 (germline): LNHDA, SQIVND (reference sequence). Trimming took 8 bases from V and 4 from J, leaving 11 bases between them. CDR3 length equals 12 residues. In DNA form, the CDR3 reads TGTGCCAGTGGGTACAGGAGCTATGGCTACACCTTC. Translation gives CASGYRSYGYTF.

This clone was counted at least ten times. This rearrangement joins TRBV28 to TRBJ2-5, with 8 nucleotides matching TRBD2. CDR1 and CDR2 from the germline V gene are MDHEN and SYDVKM. Germline trimming cut 7 bases from V and 6 bases from J; bases unmatched to any gene: 10. CDR3 length equals 14 residues. The CDR3 DNA follows: TGTGCCAGCACCCCCGGGGGGGCTGGGAAGACCCAGTACTTC. It specifies CASTPGGAGKTQYF.

Ten or more counts support this clone. The chain joins TRBV7-9 to TRBJ2-7; D perhaps matches TRBD2 (5 bases). Germline V gene sequence: CDR1 SEHNR, CDR2 FQNEAQ (reference sequence). The V end lost 4 bases, the J end lost 0 bases, and 13 bases lay between the germline ends. The CDR3 has 15 residues. The DNA of the CDR3 is TGTGCCAGCAGCTCTGTGAGGACTGTCTCCTACGAGCAGTACTTC. Translated: CASSSVRTVSYEQYF.

On this clone: One end of the junction varies from germline; a read error may be responsible. The chain has TRBV20-1 and TRBJ1-1; 9 nucleotides agree with TRBD1. CDR1 and CDR2 (germline): DFQATT, SNEGSKA (reference sequence). The CDR3 spans 16 residues. CDR3 sequence (DNA): TGCAGTGCCCTAAAACTCTCGGGACAGGGCAACACTGATGCTTTCTTT. Translating gives CSALKLSGQGNTDAFF.

The chain carries TRBV15 and TRBJ2-3; no clear D. In germline, CDR1 is LNHNV, CDR2 YYDKDF (reference sequence). The CDR3 spans 16 residues. The V end was cut by 0 bases, the J end by 2 bases, with 12 bases between. The CDR3 loop reads CATSRDNWGTTDTQYF. As DNA, the CDR3 is TGTGCCACCAGCAGAGATAATTGGGGAACCACAGATACGCAGTATTTT.

This chain joins TRBV10-1 and TRBJ2-2; TRBD2 matches 10 bases. CDR3 size: 15 residues. From germline, CDR1 is WNHNN and CDR2 SYGVQD (reference sequence). V was pared by 6 bases and J by 6 bases, with 7 bases of the junction left unmatched. CDR3 sequence reads: CASSESSGSPGELFF. The CDR3 DNA sequence: TGCGCCAGCAGCGAATCTAGCGGGAGCCCCGGGGAGCTGTTTTTT.

The chain is built from TRBV5-1 and TRBJ2-1, with 8 bases that match TRBD2. Losses at the gene ends were 2 bases for V and 4 bases for J; bases not matched to a gene: 17. The CDR3 has 19 amino acids. CDR1 and CDR2 from the germline V gene are SGHRS and YFSETQ. The CDR3 nucleotides read TGCGCCAGCAGCTTTGGGCGAAAGGATGCGGGAGGCACTTACAATGAGCAGTTCTTC. Its protein is CASSFGRKDAGGTYNEQFF.

This clone is classed as medium-sized. The same CDR3 arises from other DNA sequences in this sample as well. The V call is TRBV7-8, the J call TRBJ2-7; unclear D gene. CDR3 length equals 13 residues. Germline V gives CDR1 SGHVS, CDR2 FQNEAQ. V dropped 0 bases and J dropped 5 bases, with 8 bases sitting between them. CDR3 residues: CASSLAGRNEQYF. CDR3 nucleotide sequence: TGTGCCAGCAGCTTAGCGGGAAGGAACGAGCAGTACTTC.

The chain combines TRBV20-1 with TRBJ2-1, with 15 bases identical to TRBD2. The CDR3 runs 21 residues. Germline-derived CDR1 and CDR2 are DFQATT and SNEGSKA (reference sequence). J gave up 4 bases and V 1 base, and 17 bases lay outside the gene matches. As DNA, the CDR3 is TGCAGTGCTAGAGGAGGCCTCGGGACTAGCGGGAGGCCCCTCGTTTACAATGAGCAGTTCTTC. It codes for CSARGGLGTSGRPLVYNEQFF.

This clone has just a few counts. The CDR3 does not end in the conserved phenylalanine or tryptophan, so this is likely a read error. The CDR3 DNA is TGTGCCAGCAAACCTCGGGTGAAAGGTTATGGCTACACCCTC. Protein product: CASKPRVKGYGYTL. This chain links TRBV2 with TRBJ1-2; the D is unclear. The germline CDR1 and CDR2 sequences are SNHLY and FYNNEI. Between the trimmed V and J ends, which lost 7 bases and 5 bases, there was a span of 17 bases. The CDR3 is 14 amino acids.

The genes are TRBV9 and TRBJ2-1; 9 nucleotides agree with TRBD2. Trimming removed 0 bases from V and 6 bases from J; junction bases left unmatched: 4. Looked up from germline, CDR1 is SGDLS and CDR2 is YYNGEE. The CDR3 totals 15 residues. CDR3 bases: TGTGCCAGCAGCGTAGGGGGACTAGCAATCAATGAGCAGTTCTTC. Its translation: CASSVGGLAINEQFF.

This clone was detected only a few times. V is TRBV6-2 or TRBV6-3 and J is TRBJ1-2; possible D gene TRBD1, 5 bases. The CDR3 sequence is 17 residues long. Germline V gene lookup returns CDR1 MNHEY and CDR2 SVGEGT. Trimming stripped 5 bases from V and 3 bases from J, with 22 bases between. In nucleotides, the CDR3 is TGTGCCAGCAGTACTCCTGAGGGCGGGGGGTACTACTATGGCTACACCTTC. Its translation is CASSTPEGGGYYYGYTF.

The rearrangement joins TRBV18 to TRBJ2-2, with D perhaps matching TRBD2 (5 bases). Trimming took 8 bases from V and 2 from J, leaving 15 bases between them. CDR1 KGHSH and CDR2 LQKENI come from the germline V gene. The CDR3 has 15 amino acids. The CDR3 DNA follows: TGTGCCAGCACAATACCTGGGAGAAACACCGGGGAGCTGTTTTTT. Its translation is CASTIPGRNTGELFF.

This clone was counted only a few times. V gene TRBV4-1 combines with J gene TRBJ2-3, with D possibly TRBD2 on 7 matching bases. V lost 1 base and J 7 bases, leaving 24 bases between the germline ends. The CDR3 is made up of 18 amino acids. Germline values: CDR1 MGHRA, CDR2 YSYEKL. The CDR3: CASSQGEIAGALLNTQYF. The CDR3 bases are TGCGCCAGCAGCCAAGGGGAGATCGCGGGGGCCCTTTTAAATACGCAGTATTTT.